The text below deals with one T cell receptor (beta chain). The data belong to a study of shared clonotypes between healthy human individuals. The CDR3 runs to 13 residues. V lost 2 bases, J lost 5 bases, and 9 bases lay in between. From germline, CDR1 is MNHEY and CDR2 SVGAGI. TCRdb's copy holds only in-frame clones and misses some; the assay was immunoSEQ multiplex PCR. The sample lists 1,100,000 or so clones; around 78% were seen once. Sequenced: memory CD4+ T cells from PBMCs. Subset reported: CD45RA-negative fraction. The receptor's source is a man between 18 and 35 years old in good health. Some clones in this sample may be carry-over from other donors' samples. V is TRBV6-5 and J is TRBJ1-2; D is uncertain. CDR3 region: CASSYIGLYGYTF. As DNA, the CDR3 is TGTGCCAGCAGTTACATAGGGTTGTATGGCTACACCTTC.